The entry below describes one T cell receptor beta chain. These data come from a study of blood T cell repertoires in COVID-19. Within 2 weeks of study entry, exposed participants had contacted a PCR-confirmed or clinician-diagnosed COVID-19 case. This CDR3 has 17 amino acids. With V trimmed by 2 bases and J by 0 bases, 6 bases remained unmatched. Germline V gene lookup returns CDR1 MNHEY and CDR2 SMNVEV (reference sequence). Repertoires were generated with immunoSEQ multiplex PCR, while TCRdb's copy carries only in-frame clones and drops some. The table includes 430,000 or so clones, approximately 91% detected once.

This sequence was found in a woman between 18 and 29 years old who had been exposed to COVID-19. The sequenced sample consisted of PBMCs or T cells enriched from blood (not recorded which). The V call is TRBV27, the J call TRBJ2-1; 8 nucleotides align to TRBD2. CDR3 sequence (DNA): TGTGCCAGCAGTTTAAGAAGCGGGGGCCACTCCTACAATGAGCAGTTCTTC. This gives the protein CASSLRSGGHSYNEQFF.